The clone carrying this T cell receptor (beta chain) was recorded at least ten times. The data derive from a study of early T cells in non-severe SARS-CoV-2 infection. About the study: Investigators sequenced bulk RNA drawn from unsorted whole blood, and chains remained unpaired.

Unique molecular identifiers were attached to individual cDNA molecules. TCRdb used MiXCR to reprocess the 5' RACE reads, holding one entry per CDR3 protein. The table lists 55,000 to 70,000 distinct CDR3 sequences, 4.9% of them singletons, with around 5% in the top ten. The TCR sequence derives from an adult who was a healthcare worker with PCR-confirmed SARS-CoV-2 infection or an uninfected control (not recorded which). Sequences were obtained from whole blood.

CDR3 in DNA: TGTGCCAGCAGAAATGAACAGGGGGCGGGCGAGCAGTACTTC. It yields the protein CASRNEQGAGEQYF. V usage is TRBV6-6 and J usage is TRBJ2-7; TRBD1 aligns across 9 bases. The CDR3 is 14 amino acids. J was trimmed by 6 bases and V by 6 bases; bases with no gene match: 9. The germline V gene has CDR1 MNHNY and CDR2 SVGAGI (reference sequence).